This T cell receptor beta chain was sequenced for a study of control samples from healthy donors and cancer patients. Profiled with immunoSEQ multiplex PCR; TCRdb holds only in-frame clones, not every one. In the table there are 200,000 to 250,000 clones, roughly 94% of which are singletons. From germline, CDR1 is SNHLY and CDR2 FYNNEI. This CDR3 contains 14 residues. Trimming took 8 bases from V and 0 from J, leaving 13 bases between them. This chain joins TRBV2 and TRBJ2-5; possible D gene TRBD2, 6 bases. The specimen sequenced was blood. The receptor comes from a man in his fifties or sixties in good health. DNA of the CDR3: TGTGCCAGCGGGCTAGCGAGCTACCAAGAGACCCAGTACTTC. This codes for CASGLASYQETQYF.